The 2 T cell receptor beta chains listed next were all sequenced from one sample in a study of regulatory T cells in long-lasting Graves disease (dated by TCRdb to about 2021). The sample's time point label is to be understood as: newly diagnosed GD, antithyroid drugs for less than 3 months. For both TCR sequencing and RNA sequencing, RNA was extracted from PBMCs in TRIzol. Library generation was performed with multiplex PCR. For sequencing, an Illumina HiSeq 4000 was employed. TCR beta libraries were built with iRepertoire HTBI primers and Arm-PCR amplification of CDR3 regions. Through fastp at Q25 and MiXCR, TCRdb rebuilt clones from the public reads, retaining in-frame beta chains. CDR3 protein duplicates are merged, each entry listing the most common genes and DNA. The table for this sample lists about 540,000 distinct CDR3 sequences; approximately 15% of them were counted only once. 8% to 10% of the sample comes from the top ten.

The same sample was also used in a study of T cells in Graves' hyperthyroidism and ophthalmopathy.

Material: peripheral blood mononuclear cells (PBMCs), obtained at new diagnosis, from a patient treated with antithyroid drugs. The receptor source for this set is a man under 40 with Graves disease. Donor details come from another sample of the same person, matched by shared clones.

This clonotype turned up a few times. The DNA for the CDR3 is TGCGCAACCGGCAGGTCCCCTGAAAAACTGTTTTTT. It codes for CATGRSPEKLFF. The chain employs TRBV4-1 and TRBJ1-4; D gene uncertain. The germline V gene has CDR1 MGHRA and CDR2 YSYEKL. The CDR3 extends over 12 amino acids.

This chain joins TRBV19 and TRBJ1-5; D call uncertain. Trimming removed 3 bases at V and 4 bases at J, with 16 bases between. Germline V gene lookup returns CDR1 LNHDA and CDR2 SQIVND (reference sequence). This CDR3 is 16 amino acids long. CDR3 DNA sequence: TGTGCCAGTAGTATCGTGGCAGGTAGAACAAATCAGCCCCAGCATTTT. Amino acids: CASSIVAGRTNQPQHF.